This record concerns one T cell receptor (beta chain) sequence. Germline lookup yields CDR1 SGHVS and CDR2 FQNEAQ. V lost 6 bases and J lost 5; bases outside the gene matches: 14. The CDR3 loop spans 16 amino acids. This sample is part of a study of ipilimumab plus nivolumab after autologous stem cell transplantation. Study-level information: Both relapsed and primary refractory DLBCL were included.

The protocol was immunoSEQ multiplex PCR, while the TCRdb copy is restricted to in-frame clones and leaves out a portion. Of tens of thousands of clones listed, about 86% are singletons. This chain connects TRBV7-8 to TRBJ1-1; 8 bases match TRBD1. Material: PBMCs, obtained in a trial of ipilimumab plus nivolumab as post-transplant consolidation. This clonotype was obtained from a male donor with diffuse large B-cell lymphoma. The CDR3 is CASSTNKDRVGTEAFF. In DNA form, the CDR3 reads TGTGCCAGCAGTACGAACAAGGACAGGGTCGGGACTGAAGCTTTCTTT.